This T cell receptor beta chain was found in a study of CD8+ T cells in alopecia areata. Study results and caveats: Lesional scalp, especially alopecia totalis/universalis, showed higher clonality than normal scalp.

Sample treatment: oral pan-JAK inhibitor, 5-10 mg twice daily. Lesional scalp punch biopsies and peripheral blood were collected from alopecia areata patients. PBMCs, the starting material, were the source of sorted CD4+ and CD8+ T cells. This clone has only a few counts. The antigen is not known. Extracted RNA was reverse transcribed, and the resulting cDNA served as sequencing template. Measured with immunoSEQ multiplex PCR; TCRdb has only the in-frame clones, and not every one. In the table there are some 200,000 clones, around two fifths of which are singletons. The TCR sequence derives from a human donor with alopecia areata. The source was CD4+ T cells sorted from blood, collected around week 36, from a patient treated with tofacitinib.

CDR3 in DNA: TGTGCCAGCATAGAATCCGGACCTGGGCACGAGCAGTACTTC. It translates to CASIESGPGHEQYF. The chain couples TRBV25-1 to TRBJ2-7; D is unclear. Trimming stripped 7 bases from V and 5 bases from J, with 18 bases between. Looked up from germline, CDR1 is MGHDK and CDR2 is SYGVNS. The CDR3 has 14 amino acids.